These 9 T cell receptor beta chains were all obtained from the same sample, sequenced in a study of CD8+CD57+ T cells in acquired aplastic anemia (dated by TCRdb to between 2017 and 2018). These reads were obtained on an Illumina HiSeq 2000. Genomic DNA served as template for TCR beta VDJ combination and CDR3 sequence profiling. TCRdb reprocessed the public reads (quality trimming at Q25 with fastp, clone calling with MiXCR) and kept in-frame beta chains. Every entry covers one CDR3 protein and lists the most common genes and DNA from its rows. This sample has about 200,000 distinct CDR3 sequences in its table, and about half of those were observed once. Together, the top ten hold 15% to 20% of the sample. Expansion of CD8+CD57+ cells had been shown by flow cytometry in the patients chosen for sequencing. Specimen: sorted CD4+, CD8+, or CD8+CD57+ T cells (not recorded which) from PBMCs. These receptor sequences come from a human donor with aplastic anemia.

This clonotype was counted between two and nine times. The chain joins TRBV2 to TRBJ2-4; tentatively, D is TRBD1 (7 bases). Trimming left V 3 bases short and J 1 base short, with 22 bases between. The germline gives CDR1 SNHLY, CDR2 FYNNEI. The CDR3 is 19 amino acids. In DNA, the CDR3 is TGTGCCAGCAGTGAGGGCCGCAGGGGGGCGAGTAGGGCCAAAAACATTCAGTACTTC. Its protein product is CASSEGRRGASRAKNIQYF. Complete variable domain (other parts from reference TRBV2 and TRBJ2-4): EPEVTQTPSHQVTQMGQEVILRCVPISNHLYFYWYRQILGQKVEFLVSFYNNEISEKSEIFDDQFSVERPDGSNFTLKIRSTKLEDSAMYFCASSEGRRGASRAKNIQYFGAGTRLSVL.

This chain links TRBV7-2 with TRBJ2-5; the D gene could be TRBD1 or TRBD2 (6 bases each). V shed 3 bases and J shed 2 bases, with 13 bases lying between them. The germline V gene encodes CDR1 SGHTA and CDR2 FQGNSA. This CDR3 spans 15 amino acids. Here the CDR3 reads CASSFGGGQQETQYF. CDR3 nucleotide sequence: TGTGCCAGCAGCTTCGGGGGCGGGCAGCAAGAGACCCAGTACTTC. The entire variable domain, with the rest obtained from reference TRBV7-2 and TRBJ2-5, is as follows: GAGVSQSPSNKVTEKGKDVELRCDPISGHTALYWYRQSLGQGLEFLIYFQGNSAPDKSGLPSDRFSAERTGGSVSTLTIQRTQQEDSAVYLCASSFGGGQQETQYFGPGTRLLVL.

V gene TRBV24-1 combines with J gene TRBJ2-7; 8 bases are shared with TRBD2. This CDR3 is built from 15 residues. Trimming removed 2 bases from V and 0 bases from J; junction bases left unmatched: 2. CDR1 and CDR2 (germline): KGHDR, SFDVKD. CDR3 sequence reads: CATSDSSGSSYEQYF. The CDR3 nucleotides are TGTGCCACCAGTGATTCCAGCGGGAGCTCCTACGAGCAGTACTTC.

V gene TRBV29-1 combines with J gene TRBJ1-3, with D perhaps TRBD1 (5 bases). This CDR3 is 12 amino acids long. Trimming stripped 4 bases from V and 2 bases from J, with 6 bases between. Germline CDR1 reads SQVTM; CDR2 reads ANQGSEA. The DNA for the CDR3 is TGCAGCGTTGTAGGGGCTGGAAACACCATATATTTT. Translated: CSVVGAGNTIYF.

At least ten counts were recorded for this clonotype. The chain recombines TRBV6-1 with TRBJ1-2; D unresolved. V was pared by 7 bases and J by 0 bases, with 6 bases between. The V gene's germline CDR1 is MNHNS and CDR2 SASEGT. The CDR3 extends over 12 amino acids. DNA of the CDR3: TGTGCCAGCACGCAGGCTAACTATGGCTACACCTTC. Its protein product is CASTQANYGYTF.

This clonotype was seen more than once but under ten times. This chain connects TRBV7-9 to TRBJ2-4; 8 bases map to TRBD2. Germline loops: CDR1 SEHNR, CDR2 FQNEAQ (reference sequence). This CDR3 has 15 amino acids. Germline trimming cut 8 bases from V and 7 bases from J; bases unmatched to any gene: 13. CDR3: CASVGGGRGPNIQYF. CDR3 DNA: TGTGCCAGCGTCGGCGGGGGGCGGGGGCCGAACATTCAGTACTTC.

This clonotype appeared many times. V is TRBV11-2 and J is TRBJ1-5, with D unresolved. In germline, CDR1 is SGHAT, CDR2 FQNNGV. The CDR3 is made up of 14 amino acids. V lost 2 bases to trimming and J lost 1 base, with 6 bases between them. The CDR3 region has the DNA TGTGCCAGCAGCTTAACACGGAGCAATCAGCCCCAGCATTTT. Residues: CASSLTRSNQPQHF.

This clonotype was found a few times. The CDR3 loop is CASSTMTGYTGELFF. The DNA for the CDR3 is TGTGCCAGCAGCACTATGACAGGGTACACCGGGGAGCTGTTTTTT. The V gene is TRBV6-1, the J gene TRBJ2-2; 7 nucleotides agree with TRBD1. V was pared by 6 bases and J by 3 bases, with 7 bases of the junction left unmatched. This CDR3 has 15 residues. From germline, CDR1 is MNHNS and CDR2 SASEGT.

The chain joins TRBV29-1 to TRBJ1-2; 7 bases agree with TRBD1. After removal of 0 bases from V and 8 bases from J, the junction contained 6 bases not matched to a gene. Germline-derived CDR1 and CDR2 are SQVTM and ANQGSEA. This CDR3 contains 13 residues. The CDR3, as DNA: TGCAGCGTTGAAGATCTTGGACAGGCGGGCTACACCTTC. Amino acids: CSVEDLGQAGYTF.